This T cell receptor beta chain came from a study of blood T cell repertoires in COVID-19. Profiling relied on immunoSEQ multiplex PCR, and the TCRdb table lists in-frame clones only, not all of them. Among some 42,000 clones listed, around four fifths were seen once. The CDR3 covers 14 residues. Deletions cut 5 bases from V and 6 bases from J, with 17 bases between. Germline values: CDR1 MDHEN, CDR2 SYDVKM. What was sequenced was peripheral blood. This clonotype was obtained from a man aged 45-65 years with active COVID-19. The gene calls are TRBV28 and TRBJ2-7, with a weak D call TRBD1 (6 bases). Here the CDR3 DNA reads TGTGCCAGCAGTATGATAGCGACAGGAGCCGAGCAGTACTTC. It yields the protein CASSMIATGAEQYF.